The TCR beta chain under discussion was sequenced for a study of cytomegalovirus exposure and HLA in healthy donors. The PCR employed 60 Vbeta primers together with 13 Jbeta primers. Sequencing was performed with immunoSEQ multiplex PCR; in TCRdb, only in-frame clones are kept and a portion is missing. Among about 160,000 clones listed, approximately 78% were seen once. Trimming took 4 bases from V and 8 from J; bases not matched to a gene: 9. This CDR3 spans 14 amino acids. In germline, CDR1 is SEHNR, CDR2 FQNEAQ (reference sequence). Sequenced: PBMCs. The clonotype comes from a middle-aged woman in good health and CMV-seronegative. The genes are TRBV7-9 and TRBJ1-2, with 8 bases that match TRBD1. CDR3 DNA sequence: TGTGCCAGCAGCTCAACGCCAGGGGGCTTAGGCTACACCTTC. It encodes CASSSTPGGLGYTF.